This T cell receptor (beta chain) stems from a study of blood T cell repertoires in COVID-19 (dated by TCRdb to 2020 to 2021). Context from the whole study: Samples covering the acute and convalescent phases of COVID-19 were provided by collaborators in the United States, Italy and Spain. The prospective study material was composed of cDNA or gDNA derived from T cells, B-cell-depleted T cells, or PBMCs. Deeply sampled blood TCRbeta repertoires from subjects exposed to, actively infected with, or recovered from COVID-19 were included in the dataset. A freely available public database, intended as a resource for researchers studying the immune response to SARS-CoV-2, is where the repertoires were released. The samples were drawn from two sources: the first 160 participants of the ongoing ImmuneRACE study, and some 1,300 subjects contributed by 6 global collaborators. Nearly every sample came with metadata listing a de-identified subject ID, COVID-19 status, age in years and sex. Where available, HLA class I and class II types were taken from metadata supplied by the sample provider and were not determined by assay-based typing. Points the paper makes about the study in general: How much clinical and demographic metadata was included differed by source and by participant, and the metadata was provided uncurated.

As for this clone: No antigen is known for it. No per-base quality is available; no much larger clone lies one base away.

TCRbeta CDR3 regions were amplified from genomic DNA using the immunoSEQ Assay, a bias-controlled multiplex PCR. Per the original workflow: Nucleated cell counts per sample were estimated from amplification of reference gene primers within the assay. Sequence reads were collapsed and filtered to measure the absolute abundance of every unique TCRbeta CDR3 rearrangement. Productive Simpson clonality was computed per sample as the square root of Simpson's diversity index over productive rearrangements. TCRdb retrieved this table from immuneACCESS and kept in-frame rearrangements only. Not all clones are present; in checked studies, unresolved V genes account for under half, and no reason is known for the remainder. Clone size and the V and J calls come from that table; the DNA yielded D and trimming. In this sample the table shows about 120,000 clones, about four fifths of which occur a single time. The top ten constitute approximately 2.4% of the sample.

The junction shows trimming of 7 bases on V and 5 bases on J, and the gene matches do not reach 4 bases of it. The germline V gene provides CDR1 SGHAT and CDR2 FQNNGV. The CDR3 holds 14 amino acids from the cysteine to the phenylalanine. The only DNA kept is the CDR3, 42 bases in frame from the first base. The collaborating institutions used their own protocols to collect whole blood in K2EDTA tubes. For TCRbeta analysis, collaborators shipped samples as frozen whole blood, isolated PBMCs, or DNA extracted from either of those sample types. The TCR was taken from a man between 65 and 79 years old with acute or convalescent COVID-19. The chain couples TRBV11-2 to TRBJ2-7, with 14 junctional bases fitting TRBD2. Sequencing was done on a sample of peripheral blood. CDR3 protein: CASTGTSGGNEQYF. The DNA is TGTGCCAGCACCGGGACTAGCGGGGGCAACGAGCAGTACTTC.